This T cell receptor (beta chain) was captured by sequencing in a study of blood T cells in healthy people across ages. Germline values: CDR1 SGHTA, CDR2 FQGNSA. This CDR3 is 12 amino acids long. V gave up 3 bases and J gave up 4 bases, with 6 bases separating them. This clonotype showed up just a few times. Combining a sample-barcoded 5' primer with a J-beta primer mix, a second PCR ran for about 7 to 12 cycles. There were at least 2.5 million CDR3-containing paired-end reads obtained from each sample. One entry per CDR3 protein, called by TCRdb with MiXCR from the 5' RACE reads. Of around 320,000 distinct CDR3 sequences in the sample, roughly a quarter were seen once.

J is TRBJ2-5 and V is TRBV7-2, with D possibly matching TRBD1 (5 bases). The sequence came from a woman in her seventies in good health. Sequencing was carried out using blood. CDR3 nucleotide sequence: TGTGCCAGCAGCTTCACAGGAGAGACCCAGTACTTC. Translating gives CASSFTGETQYF. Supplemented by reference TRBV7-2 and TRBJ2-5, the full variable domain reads GAGVSQSPSNKVTEKGKDVELRCDPISGHTALYWYRQSLGQGLEFLIYFQGNSAPDKSGLPSDRFSAERTGGSVSTLTIQRTQQEDSAVYLCASSFTGETQYFGPGTRLLVL.